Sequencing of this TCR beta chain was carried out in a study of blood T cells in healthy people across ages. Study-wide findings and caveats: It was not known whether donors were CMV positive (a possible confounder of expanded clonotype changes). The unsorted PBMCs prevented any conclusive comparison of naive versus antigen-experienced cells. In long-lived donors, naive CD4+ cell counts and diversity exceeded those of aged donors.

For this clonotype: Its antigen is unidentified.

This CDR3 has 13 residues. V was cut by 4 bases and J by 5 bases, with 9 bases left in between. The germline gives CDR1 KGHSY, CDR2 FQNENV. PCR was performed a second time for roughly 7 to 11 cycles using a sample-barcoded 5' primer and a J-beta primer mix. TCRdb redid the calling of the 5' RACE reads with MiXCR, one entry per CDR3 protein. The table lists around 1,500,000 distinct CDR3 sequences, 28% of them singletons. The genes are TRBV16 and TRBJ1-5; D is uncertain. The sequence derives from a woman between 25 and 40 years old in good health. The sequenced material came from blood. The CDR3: CASSLVYDQPQHF. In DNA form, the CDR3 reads TGTGCCAGCAGCCTAGTCTACGATCAGCCCCAGCATTTT. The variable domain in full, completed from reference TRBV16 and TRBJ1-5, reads GEEVAQTPKHLVRGEGQKAKLYCAPIKGHSYVFWYQQVLKNEFKFLISFQNENVFDETGMPKERFSAKCLPNSPCSLEIQATKLEDSAVYFCASSLVYDQPQHFGDGTRLSIL.